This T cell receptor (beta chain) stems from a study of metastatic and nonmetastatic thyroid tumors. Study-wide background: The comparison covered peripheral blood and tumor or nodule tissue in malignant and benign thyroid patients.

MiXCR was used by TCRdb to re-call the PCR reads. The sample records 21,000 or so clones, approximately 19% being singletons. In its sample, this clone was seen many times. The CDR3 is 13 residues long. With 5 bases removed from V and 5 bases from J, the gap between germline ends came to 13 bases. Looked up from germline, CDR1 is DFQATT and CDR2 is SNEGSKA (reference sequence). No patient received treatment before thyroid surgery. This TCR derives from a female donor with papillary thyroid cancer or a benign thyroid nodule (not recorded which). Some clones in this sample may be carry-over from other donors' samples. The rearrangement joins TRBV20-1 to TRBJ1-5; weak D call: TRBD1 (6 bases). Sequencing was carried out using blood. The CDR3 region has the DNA TGCAGTGCTGCAGGGGAGGGGGATCAGCCCCAGCATTTT. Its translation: CSAAGEGDQPQHF.